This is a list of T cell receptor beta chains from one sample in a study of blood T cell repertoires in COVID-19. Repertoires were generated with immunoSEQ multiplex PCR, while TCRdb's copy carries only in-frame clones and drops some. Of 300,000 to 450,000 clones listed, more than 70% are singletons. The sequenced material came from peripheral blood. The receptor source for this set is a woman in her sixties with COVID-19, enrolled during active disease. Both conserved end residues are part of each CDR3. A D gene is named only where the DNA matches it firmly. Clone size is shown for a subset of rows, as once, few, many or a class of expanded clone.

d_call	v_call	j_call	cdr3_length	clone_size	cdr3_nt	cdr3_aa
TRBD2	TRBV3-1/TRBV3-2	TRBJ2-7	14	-	TGTGCCAGCAGCCAAGGGTCGGGGGGGCGCGAGCAGTACTTC	CASSQGSGGREQYF
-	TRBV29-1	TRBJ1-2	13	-	TGCAGCGTTGATCTGGGAGGGTTGGATGGCTACACCTTC	CSVDLGGLDGYTF
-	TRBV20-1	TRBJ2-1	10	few	TGCAGTGCGCAGGTCTATGAGCAGTTCTTC	CSAQVYEQFF
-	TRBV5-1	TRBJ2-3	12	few	TGCGCCAGCAGCCTCCCCACAGATACGCAGTATTTT	CASSLPTDTQYF
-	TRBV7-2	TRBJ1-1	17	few	TGTGCCAGCAGCTTAGTTTGGAGTGCCGGCAGAAGCACTGAAGCTTTCTTT	CASSLVWSAGRSTEAFF
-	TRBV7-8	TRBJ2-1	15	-	TGTGCCAGCAGCCCGTTTAGGGGCTCCTACAATGAGCAGTTCTTC	CASSPFRGSYNEQFF
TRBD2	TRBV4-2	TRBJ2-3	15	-	TGTGCCAGCACTCCGGACGGGAGGGCCACAGATACGCAGTATTTT	CASTPDGRATDTQYF
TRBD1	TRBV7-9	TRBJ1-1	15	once	TGTGCCAGCAGCCTAGGACAGGGAGTGCTGACTGAAGCTTTCTTT	CASSLGQGVLTEAFF
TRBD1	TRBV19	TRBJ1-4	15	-	TGTGCCAGTAGTATGCGGGGACAGGGGACTGAAAAACTGTTTTTT	CASSMRGQGTEKLFF
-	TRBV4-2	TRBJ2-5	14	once	TGTGCCAGCAGCCTAAAGACAGGTTCGGAGACCCAGTACTTC	CASSLKTGSETQYF
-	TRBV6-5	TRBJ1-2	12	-	TGTGCCAGCAGTCCCCGGACAGATGGCTACACCTTC	CASSPRTDGYTF
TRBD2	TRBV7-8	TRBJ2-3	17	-	TGTGCCAGCAGCCCTAAAGACTTAGCGGGGGTGGTAGATACGCAGTATTTT	CASSPKDLAGVVDTQYF
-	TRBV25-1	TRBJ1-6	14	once	TGTGCCAGCAGTCAGGACATCTATAATTCACCCCTCCACTTT	CASSQDIYNSPLHF
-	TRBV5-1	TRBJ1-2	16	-	TGCGCCAGCAGCTTGTCGGTGGCAGGGGTGGGGTCGGGCTACACCTTC	CASSLSVAGVGSGYTF
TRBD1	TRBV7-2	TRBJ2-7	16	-	TGTGCCAGCAGCTTAGCTGTGGGGACAGGGTCCTACGAGCAGTACTTC	CASSLAVGTGSYEQYF
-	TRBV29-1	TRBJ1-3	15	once	TGCAGCGCTTCCACTGGACTGCGCTCTGGAAACACCATATATTTT	CSASTGLRSGNTIYF
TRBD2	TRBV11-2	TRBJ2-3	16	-	TGTGCCAGCAGAGTTCCCGGACTAGCGGGGCAGAGTACGCAGTATTTT	CASRVPGLAGQSTQYF
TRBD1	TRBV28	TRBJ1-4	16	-	TGTGCCAGCAGTTGGGCCAGGGGGCAGGCTAATGAAAAACTGTTTTTT	CASSWARGQANEKLFF
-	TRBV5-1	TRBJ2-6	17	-	TGCGCCAGCAGAAAAGACAGGGAGGTCTCTGGGGCCAACGTCCTGACTTTC	CASRKDREVSGANVLTF
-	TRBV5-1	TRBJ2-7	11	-	TGCGCCAGCAGCTTGGCGGACGAGCAGTACTTC	CASSLADEQYF
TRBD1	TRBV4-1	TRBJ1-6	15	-	TGCGCCAGCAGCAGCCGGGACAGGGGTCAATCACCCCTCCACTTT	CASSSRDRGQSPLHF
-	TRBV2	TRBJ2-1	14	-	TGTGCCAGCAGTGAAGCGCGGTTGGGCAATGAGCAGTTCTTC	CASSEARLGNEQFF
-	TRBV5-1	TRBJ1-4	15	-	TGCGCCAGCAGTCCCGTGAAGGCAGGGAAGGAAAAACTGTTTTTT	CASSPVKAGKEKLFF
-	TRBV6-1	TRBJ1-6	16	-	TGTGCCAGCAGTGATACAGGGTCGAGAGCACATTCACCCCTCCACTTT	CASSDTGSRAHSPLHF
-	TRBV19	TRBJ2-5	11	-	TGTGCCAGTAGTGGGGGGGAGACCCAGTACTTC	CASSGGETQYF
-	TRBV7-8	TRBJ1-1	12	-	TGTGCCACCCAACCCGGGTACACTGAAGCTTTCTTT	CATQPGYTEAFF
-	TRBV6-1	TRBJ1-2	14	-	TGTGCCAGCAGTGAAACCCCAGGGAGGTATGGCTACACCTTC	CASSETPGRYGYTF
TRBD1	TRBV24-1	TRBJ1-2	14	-	TGTGCCACCAGTGACCAGGACAGGGGTTATGGCTACACCTTC	CATSDQDRGYGYTF
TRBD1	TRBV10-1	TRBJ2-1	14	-	TGCGCCAGCAGGGGGGACAGGAACTACAATGAGCAGTTCTTC	CASRGDRNYNEQFF
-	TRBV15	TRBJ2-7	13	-	TGTGCCACCAGCAGAGATCGCGGCTACGAGCAGTACTTC	CATSRDRGYEQYF
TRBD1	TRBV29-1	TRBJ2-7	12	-	TGCAGCGTTGCGGACAGGGTGGGCGAGCAGTACTTC	CSVADRVGEQYF
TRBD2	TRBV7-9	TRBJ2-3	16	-	TGTGCCAGCAGCCTGGGACTTAGCGGGGTTCTAGATACGCAGTATTTT	CASSLGLSGVLDTQYF